One and the same sample provided the 21 T cell receptor beta chains below, sequenced in a study of T cells after yellow fever vaccination. TCRdb used MiXCR to reprocess the 5' RACE reads, holding one entry per CDR3 protein. The sample yields under 400,000 distinct CDR3 sequences, roughly 12% seen once. This specimen consisted of PBMCs, obtained on the day of the first yellow fever vaccination. These receptor sequences come from a man aged 18 to 30 who received the YFV17D yellow fever vaccine.

The rearrangement links TRBV4-1 to TRBJ1-5; a possible D gene is TRBD1 (6 bases). Germline V gene sequence: CDR1 MGHRA, CDR2 YSYEKL. The CDR3 totals 15 residues. Trimming took off 3 bases at V and 6 bases at J, with 15 bases between the two ends. CDR3 nucleotides: TGCGCCAGCAGCCACGCGGACGGGGGCGGTCAGCCCCAGCATTTT. Translated, it gives CASSHADGGGQPQHF.

The genes are TRBV15 and TRBJ1-2; D gene ambiguous. CDR1 and CDR2 (germline): LNHNV, YYDKDF (reference sequence). Between the trimmed V and J ends, which lost 6 bases and 4 bases, there was a span of 12 bases. There are 13 residues in the CDR3. This CDR3 reads CATRNSLFYGYTF. CDR3 coding DNA: TGTGCCACCAGAAACAGCCTTTTCTATGGCTACACCTTC.

There are a few counts of this clonotype. This rearrangement joins TRBV18 to TRBJ2-5; D gene unclear. Trimming removed 3 bases at V and 5 bases at J, with 16 bases between. The germline V gene has CDR1 KGHSH and CDR2 LQKENI. This CDR3 region has 15 residues. The CDR3, as DNA: TGTGCCAGCTCACCCCCCCCTTTGGCTTTGGAGACCCAGTACTTC. Protein: CASSPPPLALETQYF.

The chain recombines TRBV4-1 with TRBJ2-1; the match to TRBD2 covers 7 bases. V was clipped by 4 bases and J by 8 bases; unmatched bases: 8. CDR1 is MGHRA and CDR2 is YSYEKL in the germline V gene. The CDR3 covers 14 residues. The CDR3 sequence: CASSRSGLGHEQFF. CDR3 DNA sequence: TGCGCCAGCAGCCGTTCTGGACTAGGACATGAGCAGTTCTTC.

This chain uses TRBV9 with TRBJ1-3, with TRBD1 matching 8 bases. Germline CDR1 reads SGDLS; CDR2 reads YYNGEE. The J segment lost 0 bases and the V segment lost 3 bases, leaving 5 bases of the junction unmatched. The CDR3 totals 16 residues. The CDR3 sequence is CASSGRTGSSGNTIYF. DNA for the CDR3: TGTGCCAGCAGCGGAAGGACAGGGAGCTCTGGAAACACCATATATTTT.

This chain joins TRBV5-1 and TRBJ1-4; D possibly corresponds to TRBD1 (6 bases). The CDR3 consists of 15 residues. Trimming cost V 6 bases and J 0 bases, with 12 bases left between them. Germline CDR1 and CDR2: SGHRS and YFSETQ. The CDR3 spells CASKGQTSTNEKLFF. The CDR3 nucleotides read TGCGCCAGCAAAGGACAGACCTCAACTAATGAAAAACTGTTTTTT.

This clonotype was seen a few times. The chain uses TRBV4-2 and TRBJ1-6; 8 bases map to TRBD1. The CDR3 contains 16 residues. V was clipped by 0 bases and J by 9 bases; unmatched bases: 7. Germline loops: CDR1 LGHNA, CDR2 YNFKEQ. This chain's CDR3 is CASSQDLGQESSPLHF. For the CDR3, the DNA is TGTGCCAGCAGCCAAGATCTGGGACAGGAGAGTTCACCCCTCCACTTT.

Comments on this clonotype: With a much larger clone just one base away, this may be a read error. The genes are TRBV5-1 and TRBJ2-5; 7 positions match TRBD1. The V gene's germline CDR1 is SGHRS and CDR2 YFSETQ. The length of the CDR3 is 15 residues. CDR3 bases: TGCGCCTGCAGCGCCTCTGGACAGGTGGGAGAGACCCAGTACTTC. Translating gives CACSASGQVGETQYF.

This clonotype was observed at least ten times. V and J are TRBV2 and TRBJ2-1; TRBD1 agrees at 8 bases. The CDR3 extends over 15 amino acids. The V gene end was trimmed by 4 bases and the J gene end by 10 bases; junction bases not matched to a gene: 12. Germline V CDR1 and CDR2: SNHLY, FYNNEI. The CDR3 reads CASSAGTGGISEQFF. In DNA form, the CDR3 reads TGTGCCAGCAGTGCCGGGACAGGAGGTATTTCGGAGCAGTTCTTC. Supplemented by reference TRBV2 and TRBJ2-1, the full variable domain reads EPEVTQTPSHQVTQMGQEVILRCVPISNHLYFYWYRQILGQKVEFLVSFYNNEISEKSEIFDDQFSVERPDGSNFTLKIRSTKLEDSAMYFCASSAGTGGISEQFFGPGTRLTVL.

The sample holds a few counts of this clonotype. The J gene is TRBJ2-3, the V gene TRBV5-1; 7 bases align to TRBD2. The CDR3 spans 18 residues. CDR1 is SGHRS, CDR2 YFSETQ, per germline. V was pared by 3 bases and J by 0 bases, with 13 bases of the junction left unmatched. CDR3 amino acids: CASSSRTSTSFSTDTQYF. CDR3 sequence (DNA): TGCGCCAGCAGCTCCCGCACCTCGACTAGCTTCAGCACAGATACGCAGTATTTT.

This clonotype was counted only a few times. The rearrangement joins TRBV28 to TRBJ2-3; unclear D gene. The CDR3 consists of 15 residues. V was pared by 1 base and J by 2 bases, with 10 bases between. From germline, CDR1 is MDHEN and CDR2 SYDVKM. This chain's CDR3 is CASSLFGFSTDTQYF. The CDR3, as DNA: TGTGCCAGCAGTTTATTCGGTTTCTCCACAGATACGCAGTATTTT.

The chain combines TRBV5-1 with TRBJ2-7; D gene ambiguous. The CDR3 length is 14 residues. V lost 4 bases and J 2 bases, leaving 13 bases between the germline ends. The germline CDR1 and CDR2 sequences are SGHRS and YFSETQ. CDR3 protein: CASSQVPATYEQYF. DNA of the CDR3: TGCGCCAGCAGCCAGGTCCCTGCAACCTACGAGCAGTACTTC. The full variable domain, rest sourced from reference TRBV5-1 and TRBJ2-7, is KAGVTQTPRYLIKTRGQQVTLSCSPISGHRSVSWYQQTPGQGLQFLFEYFSETQRNKGNFPGRFSGRQFSNSRSEMNVSTLELGDSALYLCASSQVPATYEQYFGPGTRLTVT.

This clonotype was counted between two and nine times. The rearrangement links TRBV15 to TRBJ1-5; no clear D gene. In germline, CDR1 is LNHNV, CDR2 YYDKDF (reference sequence). The CDR3 extends over 17 amino acids. V was trimmed by 0 bases and J by 2 bases, leaving 14 bases between them. CDR3 in DNA: TGTGCCACCAGCAGAGATAGGAGAGAAAAGGGCAATCAGCCCCAGCATTTT. As protein: CATSRDRREKGNQPQHF.

The sample holds a few counts of this clonotype. This CDR3 is CASTQERGVSYEQYF. As DNA, the CDR3 is TGTGCCAGCACCCAAGAGCGGGGGGTTTCCTACGAGCAGTACTTC. V gene TRBV12-3 or TRBV12-4 combines with J gene TRBJ2-7, with 9 nucleotides matching TRBD2. V dropped 7 bases and J dropped 1; count of bases not matched to a gene: 8. This CDR3 has 15 amino acids.

Only a few counts were recorded for this clonotype. V usage is TRBV4-3 and J usage is TRBJ1-2; 7 nucleotides match TRBD1. The germline CDR1 and CDR2 sequences are LGHNA and YSLEER. There are 16 residues in the CDR3. Trimming cost V 4 bases and J 8 bases; bases outside gene matches: 16. The CDR3 nucleotides read TGCGCCAGCAGCCCCTTAACCCTCCCCAGGGGGAAGGGCTACACCTTC. Translated: CASSPLTLPRGKGYTF.

This sequence joins TRBV21-1 and TRBJ2-7. TRBV21-1 is a pseudogene segment. The CDR3 consists of 14 residues. The CDR3 region has the DNA TGTGCCAGCAGCGAAATGCGAGAACGGTACGAGCAGTACGTC. This codes for CASSEMRERYEQYV.

This clonotype was seen more than once but under ten times. The rearrangement uses TRBV27 and TRBJ2-2; no firm D call. V gave up 7 bases and J gave up 8 bases, with 14 bases separating them. The CDR3 totals 13 residues. Germline values: CDR1 MNHEY, CDR2 SMNVEV (reference sequence). The DNA of the CDR3 is TGTGCCAGCATAGGCAGGCTCAGGGGGGAGCTGTTTTTT. Its translation is CASIGRLRGELFF.

The gene calls are TRBV5-4 and TRBJ1-1; 8 nucleotides line up with TRBD1. CDR3 size: 17 residues. The ends lost 3 bases at V and 3 bases at J; junction bases unmatched: 13. Germline assignment: CDR1 SGHNT and CDR2 YYREEE (reference sequence). The DNA for the CDR3 is TGTGCCAGCAGCTCCATACAGGGGGTGAGAGGGGACACTGAAGCTTTCTTT. Its translation is CASSSIQGVRGDTEAFF.

This clonotype was seen only a few times. The V and J genes are TRBV5-1 and TRBJ2-3; D may be TRBD2 (6 bases). Germline values: CDR1 SGHRS, CDR2 YFSETQ. Trimming pared 3 bases from V and 4 bases from J, leaving 15 bases between. The CDR3 is 15 amino acids. CDR3: CASSSPSATSDTQYF. CDR3 nucleotides: TGCGCCAGCAGCTCCCCTAGCGCAACTTCAGATACGCAGTATTTT.

This clonotype was picked up a small number of times. The genes are TRBV12-5 and TRBJ2-2; D is unresolved. Germline V gene lookup returns CDR1 LGHNT and CDR2 FRNRAP. The CDR3 runs 15 residues. V shed 0 bases and J shed 4 bases, with 9 bases lying between them. The CDR3 sequence is CASGLVLGSTGELFF. CDR3 in DNA: TGTGCTAGTGGTTTGGTACTGGGAAGCACCGGGGAGCTGTTTTTT.

This clonotype has a handful of counts. The chain is built from TRBV7-9 and TRBJ2-5; D possibly corresponds to TRBD2 (5 bases). The CDR3 has 13 residues. Germline lookup yields CDR1 SEHNR and CDR2 FQNEAQ (reference sequence). Trimming took off 8 bases at V and 2 bases at J, with 12 bases between the two ends. The DNA for the CDR3 is TGTGCCAGCGGACTCGGATATCAAGAGACCCAGTACTTC. Translation: CASGLGYQETQYF.